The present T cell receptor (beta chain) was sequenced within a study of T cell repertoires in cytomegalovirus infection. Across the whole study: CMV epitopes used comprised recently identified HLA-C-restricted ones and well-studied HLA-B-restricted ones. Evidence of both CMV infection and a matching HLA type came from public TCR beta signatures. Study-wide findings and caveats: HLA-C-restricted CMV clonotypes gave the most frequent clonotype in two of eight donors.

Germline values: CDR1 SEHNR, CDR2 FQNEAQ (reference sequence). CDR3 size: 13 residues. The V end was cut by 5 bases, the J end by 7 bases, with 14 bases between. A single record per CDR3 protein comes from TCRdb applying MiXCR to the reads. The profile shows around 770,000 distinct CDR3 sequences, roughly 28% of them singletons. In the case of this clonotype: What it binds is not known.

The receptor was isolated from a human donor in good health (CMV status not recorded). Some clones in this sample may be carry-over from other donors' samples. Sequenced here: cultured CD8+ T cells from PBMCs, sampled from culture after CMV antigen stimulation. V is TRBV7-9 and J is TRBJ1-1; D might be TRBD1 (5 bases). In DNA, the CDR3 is TGTGCCAGCAGCGGTGACAGCGGGTATGAAGCTTTCTTT. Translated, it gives CASSGDSGYEAFF.